This T cell receptor beta chain was found in a study of cytomegalovirus exposure and HLA in healthy donors. Whole-study context: As an earlier analysis found, 180 million or so T cells yielded 117 million unique TCR beta sequences. Notes on the study in general: Previous analysis showed most TCR beta V segments were productive about 87% or about 30% of the time. As a later analysis showed, several of the most significant clusters appeared to be linked to common viral pathogens.

Concerning this clone itself: Its antigen remains unidentified.

The CDR3 extends over 13 amino acids. Germline V gene data show CDR1 as SNHLY and CDR2 as FYNNEI. V lost 11 bases to trimming and J lost 4 bases, with 14 bases between them. The PCR made use of 60 Vbeta and 13 Jbeta primers. The protocol was immunoSEQ multiplex PCR, while the TCRdb copy is restricted to in-frame clones and leaves out a portion. The ten top clones account for around 4%, within a sample of about 120,000 clones. J is TRBJ2-2 and V is TRBV2, with D unresolved. The sample comprised PBMCs. This receptor was taken from a man younger than 30 in good health and CMV-seronegative. The DNA of the CDR3 is TGTGCCGTCCACAAGCAGGTCACCGGGGAGCTGTTTTTT. Translated, it gives CAVHKQVTGELFF.